This TCR beta chain was identified in a study of graft-versus-host responses after intestinal transplantation (dated by TCRdb to the early 2020s). Some background on the complete study: Recipients received multivisceral, liver-intestinal, or isolated intestinal transplants. All recipients received anti-thymocyte globulin induction followed by maintenance tacrolimus and steroids for around 3 years. Bulk TCR-beta CDR3 sequencing was used to track graft-versus-host and host-versus-graft alloreactive T cell clones in the graft, circulation and bone marrow after intestinal transplantation. Alloreactive clones were identified by sequencing pre-transplant mixed lymphocyte reaction products and comparing these products with unstimulated pre-transplant donor and recipient T cells. A cohort of about two dozen intestinal transplant recipients, including one retransplant, was enrolled, and 3 patients lacking pretransplant specimens were excluded. A peak of at least 4% donor T cells among recipient peripheral blood mononuclear cells was the definition used for donor T cell macrochimerism. Rather than being sequenced by the commercial service, samples from a few later patients were sequenced in-house on an Illumina MiSeq and processed with MiXCR. General conclusions and limits of the study: GvH clones were detected in recipient bone marrow, and some appeared earlier in ileal mucosa or blood, consistent with an intestinal mucosal origin. High GvH to HvG T cell clonal ratios were observed in the allografts of patients with donor T cell macrochimerism. The relatively low number and heterogeneity of intestinal transplant patients limited the conclusions. Early after transplant, peak levels of circulating GvH clones were associated with declines in HvG clones.

Receptors were amplified or captured by the immunoSEQ multiplex PCR assay. For most patients, genomic DNA was subjected to high-throughput TCR-beta CDR3 sequencing by Adaptive Biotechnologies. Concerning the study's data processing: TCR sequencing data for roughly 18 patients were retrieved from Adaptive's ImmunoSEQ software; three other patients were processed with MiXCR and VDJtools. CDR3 nucleotide sequences shared between donor and recipient were removed because the origin of such sequences could not be assigned. Alloreactive clones required at least 2-fold expansion over unstimulated cells and minimum CFSE-low frequency of 0.002% (template counts) or 0.001% (read counts). Mappable clones were those detected in sequenced pre-transplant spleen, lymph node, or MLR CFSE-low populations of the donor or recipient. The cumulative frequency of alloreactive clones was calculated as a percentage of all sequences, weighted by copy number. Here the immuneACCESS table is served through TCRdb, limited to in-frame sequences with V and J called. Missing clones are a known gap in these copies; in checked studies unresolved V genes cover under half, and the rest lacks a known reason. The V and J calls and the clone size are those of that table, but D and trimming were determined from the DNA. The sample table shows 40,000 or so clones, and under 85% are seen once. The ten largest clonotypes hold approximately 3.7% of the sample.

Blood samples were collected up to 4 times in the first month after transplant and then at least monthly when available. Comment on this clone: Its antigen is unknown. There are no base qualities to consult, and no much larger clone falls within one base.

Sample: PBMCs, taken 1,000 to 1,200 days after transplant. The clonotype was recovered from a human patient who received an intestinal transplant, so some T cells may come from the graft donor.

CDR3 sequence: CASSFDLDYEQYF. The DNA sequence reads TGTGCCAGCAGCTTCGACCTAGACTACGAGCAGTACTTC. The receptor chain draws on TRBV11-3 and TRBJ2-7, with the identity of the D gene unclear. The CDR3 holds 13 amino acids from the cysteine to the phenylalanine. Only CDR3 DNA is held: 39 bases, read in frame from base 1. Via the germline V gene, CDR1 is SGHNT and CDR2 YENEEA. V and J lose 3 bases and 3 bases, and a span of 9 bases separates them.